This T cell receptor (beta chain) was sequenced in a study of beta chain features in type 1 diabetes. Whole-study results and caveats: In every one of the four CD4+ subsets, TCRB CDR3s were moderately but significantly shorter in Type 1 diabetes patients.

In its sample, this clone was seen a few times. Its antigen is not known. Sorting of CD4+ naive, central memory, regulatory and stem cell-like memory cells was performed via CD45RO/CCR7/CD25/CD127/CD95/CD27. Germline assignment: CDR1 SGHNT and CDR2 YYREEE (reference sequence). The CDR3 contains 15 residues. Losses at the gene ends were 3 bases for V and 0 bases for J; bases not matched to a gene: 5. Reverse transcribing all isolated RNA meant expressed TCRB transcripts were sequenced. Roughly 3.5 million reads per sample were averaged for naive, central memory and regulatory samples. Sequencing was performed with immunoSEQ multiplex PCR; in TCRdb, only in-frame clones are kept and a portion is missing. The repertoire holds about 360,000 clones, around 13% seen once, with 0.01% in the top ten.

Sequencing input: naive CD4+ T cells from blood. The genes are TRBV5-4 and TRBJ2-7; 8 nucleotides agree with TRBD1. The TCR was taken from a woman aged 18-29 years with type 1 diabetes. The DNA for the CDR3 is TGTGCCAGCAGCTGGGGACAGGCCGCCTCCTACGAGCAGTACTTC. This translates into CASSWGQAASYEQYF.